The next 7 T cell receptor beta chains were all read from a single sample in a study of blood T cell repertoires in COVID-19 (dated by TCRdb to the early 2020s). The library was built by means of the immunoSEQ multiplex PCR assay. The table comes from immuneACCESS by way of TCRdb, which keeps in-frame sequences with V and J called. Part of the clones is missing from these tables; in studies checked, under half for an unresolved V gene and the rest for unknown reasons. The sample data list 25,000 to 35,000 clones, and about nine tenths of these were observed just once. Jointly, the top ten make up approximately 9.6% of the sample. Source material: peripheral blood. The origin of the receptors is a human donor with active COVID-19. The donor label of this sample is uncertain.

The V call is TRBV5-4, the J call TRBJ2-5, with 12 bases matching TRBD2. Germline assignment: CDR1 SGHNT and CDR2 YYREEE (reference sequence). The CDR3 contains 18 residues. V lost 1 base, J lost 4 bases, and 11 bases stayed unmatched. The CDR3 loop is CASSLYVLTSGSGETQYF. DNA of the CDR3: TGTGCCAGCAGCTTGTATGTATTGACTAGCGGGAGTGGAGAGACCCAGTACTTC.

The chain links TRBV5-4 to TRBJ1-6; no firm D call. This CDR3 is 14 amino acids long. In germline, CDR1 is SGHNT, CDR2 YYREEE (reference sequence). The V gene lost 0 bases and the J gene lost 4 bases, with 5 bases spanning the gap. CDR3 coding DNA: TGTGCCAGCAGCTTGGAAGAGTATAATTCACCCCTCCACTTT. Its translation: CASSLEEYNSPLHF.

The rearrangement joins TRBV10-3 to TRBJ2-1; 9 positions agree with TRBD2. CDR1 is ENHRY, CDR2 SYGVKD, per germline. With 7 bases clipped from V and 0 bases from J, the junction kept 7 bases outside the gene matches. This CDR3 region has 16 residues. This CDR3 reads CAITTSGPSSYNEQFF. The CDR3 DNA is TGTGCCATCACGACTAGCGGACCGAGCTCCTACAATGAGCAGTTCTTC.

This clone came up once. This chain joins TRBV2 and TRBJ2-1; TRBD2 matches 14 bases. J was trimmed by 7 bases and V by 8 bases; bases with no gene match: 4. The CDR3 totals 14 residues. The germline V gene has CDR1 SNHLY and CDR2 FYNNEI. CDR3 in DNA: TGTGCCAGCGGGGGACTAGCGGGAGTTAATGAGCAGTTCTTC. Encoded protein: CASGGLAGVNEQFF.

The chain recombines TRBV14 with TRBJ1-3; possibly TRBD1 for D (5 bases). CDR3 length equals 16 residues. Germline V gene lookup returns CDR1 SGHDN and CDR2 FVKESK. The germline V and J ends were trimmed by 4 bases and 1 base, with 14 bases remaining between them. Written as DNA, the CDR3 is TGTGCCAGCAGCCCCTTCGGGGGGGAGTCTGGAAACACCATATATTTT. The encoded protein is CASSPFGGESGNTIYF.

The V and J genes are TRBV10-1 and TRBJ2-1; D not resolved. The CDR3 covers 10 residues. Germline assignment: CDR1 WNHNN and CDR2 SYGVQD (reference sequence). V shed 7 bases and J shed 7 bases, with 5 bases lying between them. In DNA, the CDR3 is TGCGCCAGCATGTCTAATGAGCAGTTCTTC. This translates into CASMSNEQFF.

This clone has only a few counts. The chain joins TRBV7-3 to TRBJ2-1, with 10 bases identical to TRBD2. With 0 bases clipped from V and 2 bases from J, the junction kept 4 bases outside the gene matches. Germline assignment: CDR1 SGHTA and CDR2 FQGTGA. This CDR3 spans 17 amino acids. This CDR3 is CASSLTTTSGTYNEQFF. The CDR3 region has the DNA TGTGCCAGCAGCTTAACAACTACTAGCGGGACCTACAATGAGCAGTTCTTC.